The clone carrying this T cell receptor beta chain occurred many times. From RNA transcripts, TCR beta CDR3 regions were amplified. Using the HTBI primer set, a first-round RT-PCR was run on the TCR CDR3. TCRdb used MiXCR to reprocess the multiplex PCR reads, holding one entry per CDR3 protein. The repertoire has 250,000 or so distinct CDR3 sequences, approximately 14% of them found once; the top ten carry approximately 12%. This entry belongs to a study of T cells in Graves' hyperthyroidism and ophthalmopathy. Progressors' blood was drawn at hyperthyroidism diagnosis, before ophthalmopathy symptoms. The source is a woman aged 40 to 50 with Graves' hyperthyroidism that later progressed to Graves' ophthalmopathy. The sequenced material came from blood.

The CDR3 DNA reads as TGTGCCAGCAGTCTGACTAGCGGGAGGCGGTATGAGCAGTTCTTC. Translation gives CASSLTSGRRYEQFF. The chain links TRBV27 to TRBJ2-1; 13 positions match TRBD2. Germline-derived CDR1 and CDR2 are MNHEY and SMNVEV (reference sequence). There are 15 residues in the CDR3. Trimming at V came to 5 bases and at J to 8 bases, leaving 6 bases not matched to a gene.